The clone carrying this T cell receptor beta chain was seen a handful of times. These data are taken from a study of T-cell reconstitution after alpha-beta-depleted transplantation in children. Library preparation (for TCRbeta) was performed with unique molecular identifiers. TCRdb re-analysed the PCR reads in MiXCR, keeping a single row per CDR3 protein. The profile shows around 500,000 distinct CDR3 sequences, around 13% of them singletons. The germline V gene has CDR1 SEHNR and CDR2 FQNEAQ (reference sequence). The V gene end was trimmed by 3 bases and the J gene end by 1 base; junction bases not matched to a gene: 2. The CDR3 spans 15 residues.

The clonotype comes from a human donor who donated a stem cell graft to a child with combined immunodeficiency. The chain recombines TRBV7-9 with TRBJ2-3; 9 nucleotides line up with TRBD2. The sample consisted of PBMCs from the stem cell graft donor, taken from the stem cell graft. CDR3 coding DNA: TGTGCCAGCAGCTTTGCGGGAGGGGGCACAGATACGCAGTATTTT. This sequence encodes CASSFAGGGTDTQYF.